The entry below describes one TCR beta chain. No antigen is known for it. The junction had 7 bases not matched to a gene; V was cut back by 2 bases and J by 8 bases. The CDR3 extends over 14 amino acids. From germline, CDR1 is SGHRS and CDR2 YFSETQ. A multiplex PCR was run with 60 Vbeta primers and 13 Jbeta primers. The protocol was immunoSEQ multiplex PCR, while the TCRdb copy is restricted to in-frame clones and leaves out a portion. The data show some 190,000 clones, approximately 86% seen once. Those who donated were healthy bone marrow donors. The sample comes from a study of cytomegalovirus exposure and HLA in healthy donors. Findings of the study overall: The number of N-insertions in an Asian-associated ancestry cluster was reportedly below the approximately 700-donor mean in a later analysis. Most TCR sequences proved rare, with some public TCRs found in many donors. About 90% or about 30% of the time was how often most TCR beta V segments were productive, according to an earlier analysis.

This clonotype originated in a woman in her 30s in good health and CMV-seronegative. Material for sequencing was PBMCs. V is TRBV5-1 and J is TRBJ2-5, with TRBD2 matching 9 bases. The DNA for the CDR3 is TGCGCCAGCAGCTTCGGAGAGCGGGGGGCCACCCAGTACTTC. It yields the protein CASSFGERGATQYF.